This is a list of T cell receptor beta chains from one sample in a study of blood T cell repertoires in COVID-19. Clones were read by immunoSEQ multiplex PCR, and TCRdb kept only the in-frame ones, dropping some. The table shows fewer than 400,000 clones, with roughly 85% occurring only once. Source material: peripheral blood. The receptors shown here come from a woman under 30 with acute or convalescent COVID-19. Each CDR3 is given without its conserved first and last residue.

j_gene: TRBJ1-3; v_gene: TRBV5-6; CDR3aa: ASSPSLPGNTIY
j_gene: TRBJ1-1; v_gene: TRBV10-2; CDR3aa: ASSRRYTEAF
j_gene: TRBJ1-1; v_gene: TRBV30; CDR3aa: AWNYRVDTEAF
j_gene: TRBJ2-1; v_gene: TRBV4-2; CDR3aa: ASSHRTGYSYNEQF
j_gene: TRBJ1-5; v_gene: TRBV6-5; CDR3aa: ASITGPLNQPQH
j_gene: TRBJ2-5; v_gene: TRBV19; CDR3aa: ASSPLRGLPQETQY
j_gene: TRBJ1-1; v_gene: TRBV19; CDR3aa: ASNAGAWGPWNTEAF
j_gene: TRBJ2-2; v_gene: TRBV10-1; CDR3aa: ASSKTGVSGELF
j_gene: TRBJ1-1; v_gene: TRBV7-9; CDR3aa: ASSSVTGEPEAF
j_gene: TRBJ1-3; v_gene: TRBV6-5; CDR3aa: ASSYSGSYSGNTIY
j_gene: TRBJ1-2; v_gene: TRBV6-5; CDR3aa: ASSRDSGYGYT
j_gene: TRBJ1-6; v_gene: TRBV5-1; CDR3aa: ASSLVTGGASGAPLH
j_gene: TRBJ2-1; v_gene: TRBV3-1/TRBV3-2; CDR3aa: ASSQGGGPSYNEQF
j_gene: TRBJ2-5; v_gene: TRBV2; CDR3aa: ASSPWVASGGLTLETQY
j_gene: TRBJ2-7; v_gene: TRBV29-1; CDR3aa: SVDQRGGYEQY
j_gene: TRBJ1-5; v_gene: TRBV7-6; CDR3aa: ASSLGQGGGQPQH
j_gene: TRBJ2-1; v_gene: TRBV24-1; CDR3aa: ATSDFSVGNEQF
j_gene: TRBJ1-1; v_gene: TRBV10-1; CDR3aa: ASSESFGGTEAF
j_gene: TRBJ1-4; v_gene: TRBV7-9; CDR3aa: ASSLMTGDKANEKLF
j_gene: TRBJ2-3; v_gene: TRBV4-1; CDR3aa: ASSQVWLAGSGADTQY
j_gene: TRBJ1-2; v_gene: TRBV18; CDR3aa: ASSPPLNYGYT
j_gene: TRBJ1-3; v_gene: TRBV27; CDR3aa: ASSLSGYGNTIY
j_gene: TRBJ2-2; v_gene: TRBV28; CDR3aa: ASSSRWGEQRVGELF
j_gene: TRBJ2-7; v_gene: TRBV7-8; CDR3aa: ASSLGGGSYEQY
j_gene: TRBJ2-7; v_gene: TRBV4-1; CDR3aa: ASSRDSTYEQY
j_gene: TRBJ2-1; v_gene: TRBV6-5; CDR3aa: ASSYGTGGRYEQF
j_gene: TRBJ1-5; v_gene: TRBV19; CDR3aa: ASSMLRDRSSSNQPQH
j_gene: TRBJ1-2; v_gene: TRBV28; CDR3aa: ASSSDWEGYGYT
j_gene: TRBJ1-2; v_gene: TRBV4-1; CDR3aa: ASSQVTGVGYT
j_gene: TRBJ2-7; v_gene: TRBV24-1; CDR3aa: ATSEPEATSGYEQY
j_gene: TRBJ2-2; v_gene: TRBV29-1; CDR3aa: SVTRNTGELF
j_gene: TRBJ2-5; v_gene: TRBV5-1; CDR3aa: ASSHGTGGMETQY
j_gene: TRBJ2-1; v_gene: TRBV24-1; CDR3aa: ATSEQSGRDNEQF
j_gene: TRBJ1-4; v_gene: TRBV9; CDR3aa: ASSQWGATNEKLF
j_gene: TRBJ2-2; v_gene: TRBV7-2; CDR3aa: ASSLEGTGKWELF
j_gene: TRBJ2-7; v_gene: TRBV9; CDR3aa: ASSVSGRAYEQY
j_gene: TRBJ1-6; v_gene: TRBV3-1/TRBV3-2; CDR3aa: ASSQSPSYNSPLH